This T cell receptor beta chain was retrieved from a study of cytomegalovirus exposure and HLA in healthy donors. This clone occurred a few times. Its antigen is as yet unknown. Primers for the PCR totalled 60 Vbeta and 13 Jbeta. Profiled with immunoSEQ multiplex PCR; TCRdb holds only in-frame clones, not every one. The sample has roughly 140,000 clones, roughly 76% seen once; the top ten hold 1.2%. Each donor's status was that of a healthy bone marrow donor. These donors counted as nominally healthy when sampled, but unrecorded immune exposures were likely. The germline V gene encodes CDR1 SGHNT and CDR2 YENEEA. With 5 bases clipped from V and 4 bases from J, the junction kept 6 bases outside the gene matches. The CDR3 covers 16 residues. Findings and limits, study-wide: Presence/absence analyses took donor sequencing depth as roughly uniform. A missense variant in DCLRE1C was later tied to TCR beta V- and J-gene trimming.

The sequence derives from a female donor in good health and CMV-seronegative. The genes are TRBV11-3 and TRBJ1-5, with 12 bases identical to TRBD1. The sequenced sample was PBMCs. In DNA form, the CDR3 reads TGTGCCAGCAGCCCTCCGGGACAGGGGGCAAATCAGCCCCAGCATTTT. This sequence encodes CASSPPGQGANQPQHF.